Below, 31 T cell receptor beta chains from the same sample are listed, as sequenced in a study of T cell responses to AZD1222 COVID-19 vaccine. Profiling relied on immunoSEQ multiplex PCR, and the TCRdb table lists in-frame clones only, not all of them. The table records about 140,000 clones, 90% to 95% of them present only once. The sequenced sample was peripheral blood, obtained 28 days after the second AZD1222 dose. The receptors originated from an adult who received the AZD1222 COVID-19 vaccine.

This chain links TRBV5-5 with TRBJ1-6, with 9 bases lining up with TRBD1. Germline V gives CDR1 SGHKS, CDR2 YYEKEE (reference sequence). CDR3 length equals 13 residues. The V and J ends lost 0 bases and 14 bases, in that order; junction bases with no gene match: 3. The CDR3 bases are TGTGCCAGCAGCTTGGGGACAGGGGTGGCCCTCCACTTT. Translation: CASSLGTGVALHF.

As concerns this clone: Mismatch with germline at one junction end may stem from a read error. Other DNA sequences of this sample code for an identical CDR3. This chain connects TRBV19 to TRBJ1-1; the D is unclear. The CDR3 totals 15 residues. CDR1 and CDR2 from the germline V gene are LNHDA and SQIVND (reference sequence). The CDR3 DNA reads TGTGCTAGTAGTTCCCCCGAGTCGGCGAACACTGAAGCTTTCTTT. Amino acid sequence: CASSSPESANTEAFF.

This chain joins TRBV19 and TRBJ1-5, with D possibly being TRBD1 (5 bases). CDR1 is LNHDA and CDR2 is SQIVND in the germline V gene (reference sequence). Trimming shortened V by 6 bases and J by 6 bases, and 15 bases separated the two germline ends. The CDR3 is 14 residues long. The CDR3 DNA follows: TGTGCCAGTAGGAGGTCCAGGGCTGGTCAGCCCCAGCATTTT. This encodes CASRRSRAGQPQHF.

The chain is built from TRBV14 and TRBJ2-7, with 8 bases matching TRBD2. The junction had 6 bases not matched to a gene; V was cut back by 6 bases and J by 2 bases. This CDR3 spans 14 amino acids. Germline assignment: CDR1 SGHDN and CDR2 FVKESK. Here the CDR3 DNA reads TGTGCCAGCAGAGAAAGCGGGAGTCCCTACGAGCAGTACTTC. As protein: CASRESGSPYEQYF.

This clone was detected a few times. The chain joins TRBV2 to TRBJ1-1, with 8 bases lining up with TRBD1. The CDR3 runs 12 residues. The J segment lost 7 bases and the V segment lost 6 bases, leaving 4 bases of the junction unmatched. Germline CDR1 and CDR2: SNHLY and FYNNEI. The CDR3 bases are TGTGCCAGCAGCCCACAGGGGGTTGAAGCTTTCTTT. It yields the protein CASSPQGVEAFF.

The chain joins TRBV7-9 to TRBJ1-4; D gene unclear. The V and J ends lost 2 bases and 2 bases respectively, with 6 bases between them. From germline, CDR1 is SEHNR and CDR2 FQNEAQ (reference sequence). This CDR3 comprises 14 residues. CDR3 sequence: CASSLTGTNEKLFF. The CDR3 coding sequence is TGTGCCAGCAGCTTAACCGGGACTAATGAAAAACTGTTTTTT.

This sequence joins TRBV19 and TRBJ1-1; D is unresolved. Germline CDR1 LNHDA, CDR2 SQIVND (reference sequence). The CDR3 has 17 residues. V shed 3 bases and J shed 3 bases, with 20 bases lying between them. The CDR3 here is CASSMVPLGRRDTEAFF. In DNA form, the CDR3 reads TGTGCCAGTAGTATGGTCCCCCTGGGGAGGCGGGACACTGAAGCTTTCTTT.

The V call is TRBV7-8, the J call TRBJ2-7, with 7 nucleotides matching TRBD2. The CDR3 sequence is 15 residues long. CDR1 and CDR2 from the germline V gene are SGHVS and FQNEAQ. J lost 0 bases, V lost 4 bases, and 6 bases had no gene match. The CDR3 spells CASSYRGGSSYEQYF. In DNA form, the CDR3 reads TGTGCCAGCAGCTATAGGGGCGGGAGCTCCTACGAGCAGTACTTC.

The chain employs TRBV27 and TRBJ2-2; 11 nucleotides match TRBD2. CDR1 is MNHEY and CDR2 is SMNVEV in the germline V gene (reference sequence). Trimming cost V 3 bases and J 7 bases; bases outside gene matches: 4. This CDR3 contains 15 residues. The CDR3 sequence: CASSFSGRANGELFF. The CDR3 coding sequence is TGTGCCAGCAGTTTTAGCGGGAGGGCCAACGGGGAGCTGTTTTTT.

As DNA, the CDR3 is TGTGCCAGCAGCCCCGCAAGGGATGCCTCGGCAGATACGCAGTATTTT. It codes for CASSPARDASADTQYF. The chain couples TRBV28 to TRBJ2-3; D is ambiguous. This CDR3 region has 16 residues. V lost 6 bases and J lost 4, with 20 bases in between. CDR1 and CDR2 from the germline V gene are MDHEN and SYDVKM. Based on the CDR3 plus reference TRBV28 and TRBJ2-3, the full variable domain is DVKVTQSSRYLVKRTGEKVFLECVQDMDHENMFWYRQDPGLGLRLIYFSYDVKMKEKGDIPEGYSVSREKKERFSLILESASTNQTSMYLCASSPARDASADTQYFGPGTRLTVL.

The rearrangement joins TRBV2 to TRBJ1-2; a weak D match, TRBD1 (6 bases). V shed 6 bases and J shed 4 bases, with 15 bases lying between them. Germline CDR1 reads SNHLY; CDR2 reads FYNNEI. The CDR3 is made up of 14 amino acids. The CDR3 sequence is CASSNRDKLYGYTF. In nucleotides, the CDR3 is TGTGCCAGCAGCAACCGGGACAAACTCTATGGCTACACCTTC.

The chain has TRBV10-3 and TRBJ2-5; D gene uncertain. V was pared by 5 bases and J by 5 bases, with 12 bases between. The CDR3 length is 13 residues. Germline V gene lookup returns CDR1 ENHRY and CDR2 SYGVKD. The CDR3 coding sequence is TGTGCCATCAGTCCACGAAACAAGGAGACCCAGTACTTC. It encodes CAISPRNKETQYF.

The chain carries TRBV5-1 and TRBJ2-7; the match to TRBD2 covers 7 bases. With 4 bases clipped from V and 6 bases from J, the junction kept 10 bases outside the gene matches. Germline loops: CDR1 SGHRS, CDR2 YFSETQ. The CDR3 runs to 14 residues. The DNA for the CDR3 is TGCGCCAGCAGCACGTCTAGCGGTCCCACCGAGCAGTACTTC. Residues: CASSTSSGPTEQYF. Together with reference TRBV5-1 and TRBJ2-7, the CDR3 gives the full variable domain: KAGVTQTPRYLIKTRGQQVTLSCSPISGHRSVSWYQQTPGQGLQFLFEYFSETQRNKGNFPGRFSGRQFSNSRSEMNVSTLELGDSALYLCASSTSSGPTEQYFGPGTRLTVT.

The V gene is TRBV19, the J gene TRBJ2-2; no clear D. V lost 3 bases, J lost 6 bases, and 11 bases lay in between. Germline V gene lookup returns CDR1 LNHDA and CDR2 SQIVND (reference sequence). This CDR3 comprises 14 residues. For the CDR3, the DNA is TGTGCCAGTAGTATCGGTTCCAGGTCCGGGGAGCTGTTTTTT. Protein: CASSIGSRSGELFF.

This clone was seen only once. The chain carries TRBV7-8 and TRBJ1-4; D is uncertain. Germline V lookup: CDR1 SGHVS, CDR2 FQNEAQ. This CDR3 region has 14 residues. Trimming pared 1 base from V and 7 bases from J, leaving 10 bases between. DNA for the CDR3: TGTGCCAGCAGCTTAGAAGGTTGGGGTGAAAAACTGTTTTTT. Protein: CASSLEGWGEKLFF.

V gene TRBV7-2 combines with J gene TRBJ1-6, with 7 bases identical to TRBD1. CDR1 SGHTA and CDR2 FQGNSA come from the germline V gene. CDR3 length: 15 amino acids. The ends lost 3 bases at V and 8 bases at J; junction bases unmatched: 7. Written as DNA, the CDR3 is TGTGCCAGCAGCTTGTACACAGGGGCGGATTCACCCCTCCACTTT. Amino acids: CASSLYTGADSPLHF. The full variable domain, its missing parts supplied by reference TRBV7-2 and TRBJ1-6, is GAGVSQSPSNKVTEKGKDVELRCDPISGHTALYWYRQSLGQGLEFLIYFQGNSAPDKSGLPSDRFSAERTGGSVSTLTIQRTQQEDSAVYLCASSLYTGADSPLHFGNGTRLTVT.

This sequence joins TRBV9 and TRBJ1-2; D is perhaps TRBD1 (5 bases). CDR3 length: 15 amino acids. Per the germline V gene, CDR1 is SGDLS and CDR2 is YYNGEE. V lost 3 bases to trimming and J lost 7 bases, with 19 bases between them. CDR3 DNA sequence: TGTGCCAGCAGCGCGGGGGGATTTCGAGGGCTTGGCTACACCTTC. Protein: CASSAGGFRGLGYTF.

In nucleotides, the CDR3 is TGTGCCAGCAGCCTTATCCACACGGAGCAGTTCTTC. Amino acid sequence: CASSLIHTEQFF. The gene calls are TRBV12-3 or TRBV12-4 and TRBJ2-1; D gene ambiguous. Trimming took off 6 bases at V and 10 bases at J, with 13 bases between the two ends. This CDR3 has 12 amino acids.

The chain couples TRBV2 to TRBJ2-3; a possible D gene is TRBD1 (5 bases). Germline values: CDR1 SNHLY, CDR2 FYNNEI. There are 12 residues in the CDR3. V lost 7 bases and J 5 bases, leaving 10 bases between the germline ends. CDR3 nucleotide sequence: TGTGCCAGCACTCGACAGAGAGATACGCAGTATTTT. It translates to CASTRQRDTQYF.

The chain has TRBV19 and TRBJ1-6, with TRBD1 matching over 11 bases. The length of the CDR3 is 17 residues. The ends lost 5 bases at V and 1 base at J; junction bases unmatched: 4. Germline CDR1 reads LNHDA; CDR2 reads SQIVND (reference sequence). CDR3 residues: CASSFGTGGSYNSPLHF. CDR3 bases: TGTGCCAGTAGTTTCGGGACAGGGGGTTCCTATAATTCACCCCTCCACTTT.

The chain employs TRBV6-5 and TRBJ1-4; D gene ambiguous. The CDR3 extends over 13 amino acids. The germline V and J ends were trimmed by 1 base and 5 bases, with 5 bases remaining between them. Germline values: CDR1 MNHEY, CDR2 SVGAGI. The CDR3 sequence is CASSYWQNEKLFF. CDR3 bases: TGTGCCAGCAGTTACTGGCAGAATGAAAAACTGTTTTTT.

CDR3 bases: TGTGCCAGCAGCGTAGGGACAGGGCCTACAACTAATGAAAAACTGTTTTTT. It yields the protein CASSVGTGPTTNEKLFF. The chain joins TRBV9 to TRBJ1-4; TRBD1 matches 8 bases. This CDR3 contains 17 residues. Trimming cost V 0 bases and J 0 bases; bases outside gene matches: 4. The germline CDR1 and CDR2 sequences are SGDLS and YYNGEE.

This rearrangement joins TRBV7-2 to TRBJ2-7; tentative D call: TRBD1 (6 bases). The CDR3 spans 15 residues. The ends were cut back, 4 bases at V and 2 bases at J, with 15 bases in the middle. Germline V gives CDR1 SGHTA, CDR2 FQGNSA. CDR3 region: CASSWADSATYEQYF. The CDR3 coding sequence is TGTGCCAGCAGCTGGGCGGACAGCGCGACCTACGAGCAGTACTTC.

The rearrangement uses TRBV19 and TRBJ1-6; D might be TRBD1 (5 bases). Trimming removed 5 bases from V and 0 bases from J, with 8 bases in between. Germline CDR1 reads LNHDA; CDR2 reads SQIVND (reference sequence). This CDR3 is built from 15 residues. The CDR3 DNA sequence: TGTGCCAGTAGTTGGGGGAGCTCCTATAATTCACCCCTCCACTTT. This sequence encodes CASSWGSSYNSPLHF.

The V and J genes are TRBV2 and TRBJ1-5; tentatively, D is TRBD1 (6 bases). In germline, CDR1 is SNHLY, CDR2 FYNNEI. CDR3 length: 18 amino acids. The V end lost 6 bases, the J end lost 0 bases, and 21 bases lay between the germline ends. The CDR3 sequence: CASSAGTQILNSNQPQHF. In nucleotides, the CDR3 is TGTGCCAGCAGCGCCGGGACACAAATTCTAAATAGCAATCAGCCCCAGCATTTT.

The chain employs TRBV21-1 and TRBJ2-7; no DNA check was done on the table's D call, TRBD1. TRBV21-1 is marked as a pseudogene. CDR3 size: 17 residues. CDR3 nucleotides: TGTGCCAGCAGCACCTTCCACGATCCGGGACAGGACTACGAGCAGTACTTC. It specifies CASSTFHDPGQDYEQYF.

In its sample, this clone was seen a few times. The genes are TRBV6-1 and TRBJ1-2; the D is unclear. Trimming pared 2 bases from V and 0 bases from J, leaving 16 bases between. The germline V gene has CDR1 MNHNS and CDR2 SASEGT. This CDR3 comprises 17 residues. CDR3 sequence reads: CASSERARGRANYGYTF. DNA for the CDR3: TGTGCCAGCAGTGAACGGGCCCGAGGGAGGGCTAACTATGGCTACACCTTC.

V usage is TRBV10-3 and J usage is TRBJ2-1; D may be TRBD1 (6 bases). This CDR3 has 13 amino acids. Germline CDR1 is ENHRY and CDR2 is SYGVKD. Trimming removed 3 bases at V and 10 bases at J, with 13 bases between. For the CDR3, the DNA is TGTGCCATCAGTGACCAGGACAGAGAGGAGCAGTTCTTC. It encodes CAISDQDREEQFF.

The V call is TRBV14, the J call TRBJ2-7; 8 bases match TRBD2. The CDR3 runs to 20 residues. Germline loops: CDR1 SGHDN, CDR2 FVKESK. Unmatched junction bases numbered 20, after V lost 4 bases and J lost 0 bases. The CDR3 DNA reads as TGTGCCAGCAGCCCCCAGGGAAAACTAGCGGACCCTCTTAGCTCCTACGAGCAGTACTTC. Protein product: CASSPQGKLADPLSSYEQYF. The full variable domain, in which reference TRBV14 and TRBJ2-7 provide the parts outside the CDR3, is EAGVTQFPSHSVIEKGQTVTLRCDPISGHDNLYWYRRVMGKEIKFLLHFVKESKQDESGMPNNRFLAERTGGTYSTLKVQPAELEDSGVYFCASSPQGKLADPLSSYEQYFGPGTRLTVT.

The rearrangement joins TRBV7-3 to TRBJ2-5; D is undetermined. CDR1 and CDR2 from the germline V gene are SGHTA and FQGTGA. Trimming took 8 bases from V and 2 from J, leaving 12 bases between them. The CDR3 runs 13 residues. Here the CDR3 DNA reads TGTGCCAGCTCTCAGAGTAATCAAGAGACCCAGTACTTC. Protein: CASSQSNQETQYF. Full variable domain (outside the CDR3, taken from reference TRBV7-3 and TRBJ2-5): GAGVSQTPSNKVTEKGKYVELRCDPISGHTALYWYRQSLGQGPEFLIYFQGTGAADDSGLPNDRFFAVRPEGSVSTLKIQRTERGDSAVYLCASSQSNQETQYFGPGTRLLVL.

The chain is built from TRBV2 and TRBJ2-7; a weak D match, TRBD1 (6 bases). The CDR3 sequence is 14 residues long. V was pared by 5 bases and J by 1 base, with 12 bases between. The germline gives CDR1 SNHLY, CDR2 FYNNEI. The CDR3 bases are TGTGCCAGCAGTTTCAGGGGTCTGTCCTACGAGCAGTACTTC. Translation gives CASSFRGLSYEQYF.